A selection of T cell receptor beta chains follows, all from one sample in a study of response to subunit inactivated influenza vaccine. MiXCR, applied by TCRdb to the RT-PCR reads, yields one record per CDR3 protein. The table records about 180,000 distinct CDR3 sequences, about 10% of them present only once. The sequencing here drew on non-naive T cells sorted from PBMCs, taken on the day of vaccination. All receptors derive from a man aged 50 to 59 who received an inactivated influenza vaccine. CDR3s leave out the opening cysteine and the closing phenylalanine or tryptophan. Each record gives: CDR3 protein, V gene, J gene.

cdr3_aa: ASNMGQRYEQY
v_call: TRBV10-2
j_call: TRBJ2-7

cdr3_aa: ASSPQGDGYT
v_call: TRBV2
j_call: TRBJ1-2

cdr3_aa: ASSPLGTVSGNTIY
v_call: TRBV4-1
j_call: TRBJ1-3

cdr3_aa: ASSYEGPYNEQF
v_call: TRBV6-5
j_call: TRBJ2-1

cdr3_aa: ASSLVGGRVGTEAF
v_call: TRBV5-1
j_call: TRBJ1-1

cdr3_aa: ASSLSELAYEQY
v_call: TRBV27
j_call: TRBJ2-7

cdr3_aa: ATSDFSIRTGETQY
v_call: TRBV24-1
j_call: TRBJ2-5

cdr3_aa: ASSRRGDMNTEAF
v_call: TRBV6-1
j_call: TRBJ1-1

cdr3_aa: SASGRAGSAETQY
v_call: TRBV20-1
j_call: TRBJ2-5

cdr3_aa: ASTKRDRDNSPLH
v_call: TRBV19
j_call: TRBJ1-6

cdr3_aa: ASSPGTVETQY
v_call: TRBV7-2
j_call: TRBJ2-5

cdr3_aa: ASSQRVGGRSTGELF
v_call: TRBV14
j_call: TRBJ2-2

cdr3_aa: ASSRQGMGNQPQH
v_call: TRBV6-1
j_call: TRBJ1-5

cdr3_aa: ASSPPPATGASYEQY
v_call: TRBV18
j_call: TRBJ2-7

cdr3_aa: ASSLARTSGIGETQY
v_call: TRBV12-3/TRBV12-4
j_call: TRBJ2-5

cdr3_aa: ASRDRATRDGYT
v_call: TRBV7-9
j_call: TRBJ1-2

cdr3_aa: ASSLSGGLNNEQF
v_call: TRBV28
j_call: TRBJ2-1

cdr3_aa: ASSVGGLGATEAF
v_call: TRBV9
j_call: TRBJ1-1

cdr3_aa: ASSYRLTDLNYGYT
v_call: TRBV6-5
j_call: TRBJ1-2

cdr3_aa: ASSRPGQEAF
v_call: TRBV7-3
j_call: TRBJ1-1

cdr3_aa: ASSFSGDRTDTQY
v_call: TRBV5-1
j_call: TRBJ2-3

cdr3_aa: ASRKGITYEQY
v_call: TRBV28
j_call: TRBJ2-7

cdr3_aa: ASSSGYFGRQSSYEQY
v_call: TRBV19
j_call: TRBJ2-7

cdr3_aa: ASSEVGGATETQY
v_call: TRBV10-2
j_call: TRBJ2-5

cdr3_aa: ASSLVRRGTYEQY
v_call: TRBV5-6
j_call: TRBJ2-7

cdr3_aa: ASSYPSAGFDEQY
v_call: TRBV6-2/TRBV6-3
j_call: TRBJ2-7

cdr3_aa: ASSGAGLAVNEQF
v_call: TRBV2
j_call: TRBJ2-1

cdr3_aa: ASRLTGLKEQF
v_call: TRBV19
j_call: TRBJ2-1

cdr3_aa: ASIARGEQY
v_call: TRBV5-5
j_call: TRBJ2-7

cdr3_aa: ASRLAGANTGELF
v_call: TRBV12-3/TRBV12-4
j_call: TRBJ2-2

cdr3_aa: ASSLPYTGELF
v_call: TRBV7-2
j_call: TRBJ2-2